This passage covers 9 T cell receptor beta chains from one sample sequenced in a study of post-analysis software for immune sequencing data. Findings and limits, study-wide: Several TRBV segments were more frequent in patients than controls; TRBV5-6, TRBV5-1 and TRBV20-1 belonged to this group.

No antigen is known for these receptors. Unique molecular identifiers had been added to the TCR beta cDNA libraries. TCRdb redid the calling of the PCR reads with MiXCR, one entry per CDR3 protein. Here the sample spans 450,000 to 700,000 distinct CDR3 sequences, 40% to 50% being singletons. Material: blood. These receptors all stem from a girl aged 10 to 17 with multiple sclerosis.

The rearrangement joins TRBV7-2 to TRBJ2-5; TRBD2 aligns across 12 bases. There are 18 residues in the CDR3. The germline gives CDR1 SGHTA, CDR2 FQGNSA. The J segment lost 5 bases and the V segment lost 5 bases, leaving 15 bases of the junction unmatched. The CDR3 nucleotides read TGTGCCAGCAGCCGCCAGCAAACCCTAGCGGGGGGGTCTGAGACCCAGTACTTC. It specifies CASSRQQTLAGGSETQYF.

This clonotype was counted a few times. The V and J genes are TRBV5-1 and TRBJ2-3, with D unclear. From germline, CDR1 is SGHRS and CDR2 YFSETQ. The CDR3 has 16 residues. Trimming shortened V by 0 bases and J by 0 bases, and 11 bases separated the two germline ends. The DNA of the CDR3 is TGCGCCAGCAGCTTGGATATCCCCCATAGCACAGATACGCAGTATTTT. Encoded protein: CASSLDIPHSTDTQYF.

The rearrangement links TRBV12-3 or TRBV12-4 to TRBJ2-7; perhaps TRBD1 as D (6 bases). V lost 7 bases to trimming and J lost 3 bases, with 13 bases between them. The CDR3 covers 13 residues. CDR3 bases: TGTGCCAGCAAACAGGGCGGAATCTACGAGCAGTACTTC. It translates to CASKQGGIYEQYF.

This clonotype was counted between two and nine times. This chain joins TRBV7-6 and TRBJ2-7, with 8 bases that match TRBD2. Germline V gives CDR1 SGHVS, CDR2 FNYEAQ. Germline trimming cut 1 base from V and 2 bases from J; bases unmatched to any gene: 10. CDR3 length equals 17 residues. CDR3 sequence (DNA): TGTGCCAGCAGCTTAGGGACTAGCAACCGACCTCCCTACGAGCAGTACTTC. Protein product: CASSLGTSNRPPYEQYF.

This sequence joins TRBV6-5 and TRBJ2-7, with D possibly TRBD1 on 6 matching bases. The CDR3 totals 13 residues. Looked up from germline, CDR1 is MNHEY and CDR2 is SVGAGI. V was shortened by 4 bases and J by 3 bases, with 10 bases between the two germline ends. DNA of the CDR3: TGTGCCAGCAGTTCCACAGGGATCTACGAGCAGTACTTC. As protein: CASSSTGIYEQYF.

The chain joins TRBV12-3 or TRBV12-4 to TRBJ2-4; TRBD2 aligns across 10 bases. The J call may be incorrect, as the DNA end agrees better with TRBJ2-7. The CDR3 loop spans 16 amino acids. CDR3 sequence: CASSLSGRRGTYEQYF. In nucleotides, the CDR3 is TGTGCCAGCAGTCTTAGCGGGAGGAGGGGAACCTACGAGCAGTACTTC.

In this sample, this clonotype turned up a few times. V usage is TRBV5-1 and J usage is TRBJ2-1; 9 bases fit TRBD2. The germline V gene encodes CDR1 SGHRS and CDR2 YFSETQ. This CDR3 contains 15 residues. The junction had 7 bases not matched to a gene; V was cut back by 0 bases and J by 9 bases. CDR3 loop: CASSLVVSGGGEQFF. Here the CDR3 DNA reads TGCGCCAGCAGCTTGGTTGTTAGCGGGGGCGGTGAGCAGTTCTTC. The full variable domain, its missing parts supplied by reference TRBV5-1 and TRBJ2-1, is KAGVTQTPRYLIKTRGQQVTLSCSPISGHRSVSWYQQTPGQGLQFLFEYFSETQRNKGNFPGRFSGRQFSNSRSEMNVSTLELGDSALYLCASSLVVSGGGEQFFGPGTRLTVL.

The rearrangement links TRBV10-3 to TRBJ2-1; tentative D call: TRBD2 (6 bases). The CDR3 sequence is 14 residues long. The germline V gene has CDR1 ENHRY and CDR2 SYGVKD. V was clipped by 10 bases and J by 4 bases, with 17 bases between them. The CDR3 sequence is CASGLDGGYNEQFF. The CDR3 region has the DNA TGTGCCAGCGGCTTGGACGGGGGATACAATGAGCAGTTCTTC.

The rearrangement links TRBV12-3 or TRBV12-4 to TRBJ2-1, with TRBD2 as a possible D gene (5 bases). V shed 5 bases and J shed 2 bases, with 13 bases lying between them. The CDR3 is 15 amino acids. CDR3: CASSPTPGTYNEQFF. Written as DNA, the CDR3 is TGTGCCAGCAGTCCAACCCCGGGAACCTACAATGAGCAGTTCTTC.